This passage covers 4 T cell receptor beta chains from one sample sequenced in a study of blood T cell repertoires in COVID-19. Assay used: immunoSEQ multiplex PCR; TCRdb lists only in-frame clones, some missing. The repertoire holds over 300,000 clones, with roughly 89% as singletons. Sequencing was carried out using peripheral blood. These receptors were collected from a man aged 18 to 35 with active or convalescent COVID-19.

This sequence joins TRBV29-1 and TRBJ1-1; TRBD1 might be the D (5 bases). Germline CDR1 reads SQVTM; CDR2 reads ANQGSEA. V lost 7 bases and J lost 8, with 11 bases in between. CDR3 length: 10 amino acids. In nucleotides, the CDR3 is TGCAGCGCCGGGGGGAGGGAAGCTTTCTTT. Translation: CSAGGREAFF. The full variable domain, completed using reference TRBV29-1 and TRBJ1-1, is SAVISQKPSRDICQRGTSLTIQCQVDSQVTMMFWYRQQPGQSLTLIATANQGSEATYESGFVIDKFPISRPNLTFSTLTVSNMSPEDSSIYLCSAGGREAFFGQGTRLTVV.

The chain combines TRBV27 with TRBJ1-1; TRBD1 matches at 8 bases. This CDR3 comprises 15 residues. Per germline, CDR1 MNHEY and CDR2 SMNVEV (reference sequence). J was trimmed by 5 bases and V by 5 bases; bases with no gene match: 10. CDR3 region: CASSALTGAGTEAFF. The DNA for the CDR3 is TGTGCCAGCAGTGCCCTGACAGGGGCTGGTACTGAAGCTTTCTTT.

V and J are TRBV6-6 and TRBJ1-3; D call uncertain. Germline V gene sequence: CDR1 MNHNY, CDR2 SVGAGI (reference sequence). The CDR3 has 14 amino acids. V was pared by 0 bases and J by 2 bases, with 5 bases between. CDR3 sequence reads: CASSYSSTGNTIYF. CDR3 nucleotide sequence: TGTGCCAGCAGTTACTCGAGTACTGGAAACACCATATATTTT.

The chain has TRBV5-6 and TRBJ2-2; D is uncertain. V shed 0 bases and J shed 8 bases, with 5 bases lying between them. The CDR3 is 12 amino acids. Germline loops: CDR1 SGHDT, CDR2 YYEEEE. The CDR3 spells CASSLVRGELFF. The DNA of the CDR3 is TGTGCCAGCAGCTTGGTTCGGGGGGAGCTGTTTTTT. Full variable domain (missing parts from reference TRBV5-6 and TRBJ2-2): DAGVTQSPTHLIKTRGQQVTLRCSPKSGHDTVSWYQQALGQGPQFIFQYYEEEERQRGNFPDRFSGHQFPNYSSELNVNALLLGDSALYLCASSLVRGELFFGEGSRLTVL.